One T cell receptor beta chain is described in this entry. Clones were sequenced by immunoSEQ multiplex PCR, and TCRdb holds only the in-frame ones, with some missing. Among about 59,000 clones listed, less than 90% were seen once. Per the germline V gene, CDR1 is SGHRS and CDR2 is YFSETQ. V was shortened by 5 bases and J by 2 bases, with 10 bases between the two germline ends. There are 14 residues in the CDR3. The sample belongs to a study of OX40 agonist ivuxolimab in advanced cancers. Study-level background: Enrollees could have had prior anti-PD-1, anti-PD-L1 or anti-CTLA-4 therapy, which roughly 40% had received.

Blood got drawn at baseline, again on cycle 4 day 1, and then on cycle 7 day 1. The sample was CD4+ or CD8+ T cells sorted from blood, taken in a trial of the OX40 agonist ivuxolimab. The chain is built from TRBV5-1 and TRBJ2-2; maybe TRBD2 (6 bases). The sequence was obtained from an adult with an advanced solid tumor such as melanoma, head and neck, liver or kidney cancer. In nucleotides, the CDR3 is TGCGCCAGCAGGGGGGAGGCTAACACCGGGGAGCTGTTTTTT. It translates to CASRGEANTGELFF.